This TCR beta chain appears in the sequencing data of a study of T cells in Graves' hyperthyroidism and ophthalmopathy. Clinical symptoms, serum thyroxine, TRAb, thyroid ultrasound and orbital computed tomography established diagnosis. As for this clonotype: The antigen remains undetermined.

The source material, RNA transcripts, was used to amplify TCR beta CDR3 regions. The TCR CDR3 was amplified in a first-round RT-PCR using the HTBI primer set. MiXCR, run by TCRdb on the multiplex PCR reads, gives a single entry per CDR3 protein. The top ten clones hold about 29% of a sample with around 240,000 distinct CDR3 sequences, approximately 16% of them seen once. Findings and caveats of the study: Through a model of 13 V-J features, ophthalmopathy was separated from stable hyperthyroidism.

This CDR3 is built from 17 residues. The germline V gene encodes CDR1 LGHDT and CDR2 YNNKEL (reference sequence). The V gene end was trimmed by 0 bases and the J gene end by 6 bases; junction bases not matched to a gene: 7. Sequenced input: blood. This clonotype was obtained from a young woman with Graves' ophthalmopathy. V and J are TRBV3-1 and TRBJ2-5, with 13 bases aligning to TRBD2. CDR3 DNA: TGTGCCAGCAGCCAAGAAGGACTAGCGGGAGTCAAGAAGACCCAGTACTTC. As protein: CASSQEGLAGVKKTQYF.